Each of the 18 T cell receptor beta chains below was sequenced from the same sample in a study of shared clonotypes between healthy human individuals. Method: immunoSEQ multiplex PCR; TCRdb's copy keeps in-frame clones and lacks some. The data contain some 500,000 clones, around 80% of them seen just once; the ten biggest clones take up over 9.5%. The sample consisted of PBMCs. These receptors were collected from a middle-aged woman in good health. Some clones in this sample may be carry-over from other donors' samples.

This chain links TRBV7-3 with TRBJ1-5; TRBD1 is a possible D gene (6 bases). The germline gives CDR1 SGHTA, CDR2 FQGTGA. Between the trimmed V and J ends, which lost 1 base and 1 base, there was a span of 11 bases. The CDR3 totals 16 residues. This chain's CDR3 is CASSLRGQGSNQPQHF. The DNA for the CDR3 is TGTGCCAGCAGCTTAAGAGGTCAGGGGAGCAATCAGCCCCAGCATTTT.

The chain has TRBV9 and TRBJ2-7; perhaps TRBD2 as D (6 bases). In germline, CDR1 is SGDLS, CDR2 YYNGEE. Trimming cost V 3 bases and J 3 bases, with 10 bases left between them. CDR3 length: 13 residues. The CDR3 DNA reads TGTGCCAGCAGCGAGGCGGGACGCTACGAGCAGTACTTC. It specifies CASSEAGRYEQYF.

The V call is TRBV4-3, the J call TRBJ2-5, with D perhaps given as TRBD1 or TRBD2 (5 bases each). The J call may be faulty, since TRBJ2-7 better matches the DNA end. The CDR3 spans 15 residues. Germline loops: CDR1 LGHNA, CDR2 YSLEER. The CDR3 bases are TGCGCCAGCAGCCAAGATTGGGGGAGCGGTTACGAGCAGTACTTC. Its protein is CASSQDWGSGYEQYF.

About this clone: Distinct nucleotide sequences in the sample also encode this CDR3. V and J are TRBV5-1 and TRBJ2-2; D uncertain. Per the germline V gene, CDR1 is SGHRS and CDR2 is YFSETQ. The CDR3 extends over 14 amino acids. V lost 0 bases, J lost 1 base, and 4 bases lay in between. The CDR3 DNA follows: TGCGCCAGCAGCTTGGGGCAGAACACCGGGGAGCTGTTTTTT. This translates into CASSLGQNTGELFF.

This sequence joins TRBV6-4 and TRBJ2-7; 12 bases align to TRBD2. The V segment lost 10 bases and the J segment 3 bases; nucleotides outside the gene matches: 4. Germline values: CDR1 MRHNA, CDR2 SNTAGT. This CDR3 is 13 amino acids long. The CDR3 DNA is TGTGCCACCTCGACTAGCGGGAGCTACGAGCAGTACTTC. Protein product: CATSTSGSYEQYF.

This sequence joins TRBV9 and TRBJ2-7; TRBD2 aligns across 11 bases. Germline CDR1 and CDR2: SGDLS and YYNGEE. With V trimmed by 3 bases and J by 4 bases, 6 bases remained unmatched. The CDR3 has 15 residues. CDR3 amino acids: CASSATGTSGYEQYF. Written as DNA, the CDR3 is TGTGCCAGCAGCGCGACCGGGACTAGCGGATACGAGCAGTACTTC.

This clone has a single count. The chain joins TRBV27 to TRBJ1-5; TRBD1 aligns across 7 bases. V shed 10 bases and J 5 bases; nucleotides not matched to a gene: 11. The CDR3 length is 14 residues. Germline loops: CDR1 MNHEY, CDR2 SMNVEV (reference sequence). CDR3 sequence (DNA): TGTGCCATATCTGGACAGGCGAGGGATCAGCCCCAGCATTTT. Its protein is CAISGQARDQPQHF.

The CDR3 loop is CATSQRRDSQETQYF. CDR3 coding DNA: TGTGCCACCAGCCAAAGACGGGACTCACAAGAGACCCAGTACTTC. The chain uses TRBV15 and TRBJ2-5; tentatively, D is TRBD2 (6 bases). The CDR3 has 15 amino acids. V dropped 5 bases and J dropped 2 bases, with 15 bases sitting between them. The germline V gene encodes CDR1 LNHNV and CDR2 YYDKDF (reference sequence).

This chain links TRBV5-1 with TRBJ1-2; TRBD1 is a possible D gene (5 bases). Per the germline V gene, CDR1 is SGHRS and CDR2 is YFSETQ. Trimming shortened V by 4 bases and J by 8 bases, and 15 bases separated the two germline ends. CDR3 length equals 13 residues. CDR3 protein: CASSTPGPGGYTF. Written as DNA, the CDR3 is TGCGCCAGCAGCACCCCGGGGCCCGGGGGCTACACCTTC. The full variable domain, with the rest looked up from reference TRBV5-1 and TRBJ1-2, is KAGVTQTPRYLIKTRGQQVTLSCSPISGHRSVSWYQQTPGQGLQFLFEYFSETQRNKGNFPGRFSGRQFSNSRSEMNVSTLELGDSALYLCASSTPGPGGYTFGSGTRLTVV.

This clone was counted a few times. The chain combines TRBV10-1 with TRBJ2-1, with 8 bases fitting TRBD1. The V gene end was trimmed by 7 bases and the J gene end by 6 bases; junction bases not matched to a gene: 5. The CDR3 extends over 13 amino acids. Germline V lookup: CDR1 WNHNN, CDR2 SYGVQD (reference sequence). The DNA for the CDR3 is TGCGCCAGCAACAGGGGGGTAGGCAATGAGCAGTTCTTC. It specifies CASNRGVGNEQFF.

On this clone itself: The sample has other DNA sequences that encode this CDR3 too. In DNA, the CDR3 is TGTGCCAGCAAGGGACCGAACACTGAAGCTTTCTTT. It encodes CASKGPNTEAFF. The chain employs TRBV28 and TRBJ1-1; D perhaps matches TRBD1 (5 bases). CDR3 length: 12 amino acids. CDR1 and CDR2 (germline): MDHEN, SYDVKM. With 7 bases removed from V and 1 base from J, the gap between germline ends came to 7 bases.

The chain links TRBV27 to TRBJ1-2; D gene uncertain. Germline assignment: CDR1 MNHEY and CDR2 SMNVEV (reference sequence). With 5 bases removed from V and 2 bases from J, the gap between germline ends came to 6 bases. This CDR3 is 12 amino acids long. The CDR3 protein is CASSPGNYGYTF. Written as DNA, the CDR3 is TGTGCCAGCAGTCCTGGAAACTATGGCTACACCTTC.

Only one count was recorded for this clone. The CDR3 loop reads CASSPTGDQPQHF. The DNA for the CDR3 is TGTGCCAGCTCTCCGACAGGGGATCAGCCCCAGCATTTT. This rearrangement joins TRBV18 to TRBJ1-5; 8 bases map to TRBD1. The CDR3 covers 13 residues. Germline V gives CDR1 KGHSH, CDR2 LQKENI. V lost 6 bases and J lost 5; bases outside the gene matches: 3.

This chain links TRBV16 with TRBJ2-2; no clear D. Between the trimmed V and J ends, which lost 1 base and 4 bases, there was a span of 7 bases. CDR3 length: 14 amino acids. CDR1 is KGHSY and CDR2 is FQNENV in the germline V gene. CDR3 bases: TGTGCCAGCAGCCAATTGACTCCCACCGGGGAGCTGTTTTTT. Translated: CASSQLTPTGELFF. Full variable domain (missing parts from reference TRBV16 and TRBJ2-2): GEEVAQTPKHLVRGEGQKAKLYCAPIKGHSYVFWYQQVLKNEFKFLISFQNENVFDETGMPKERFSAKCLPNSPCSLEIQATKLEDSAVYFCASSQLTPTGELFFGEGSRLTVL.

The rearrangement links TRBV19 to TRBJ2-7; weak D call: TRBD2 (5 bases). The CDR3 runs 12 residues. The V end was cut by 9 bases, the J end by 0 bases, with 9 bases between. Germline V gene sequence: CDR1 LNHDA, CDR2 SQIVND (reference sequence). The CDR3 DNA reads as TGTGCCAGCCGGGATACCTCCTACGAGCAGTACTTC. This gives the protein CASRDTSYEQYF.

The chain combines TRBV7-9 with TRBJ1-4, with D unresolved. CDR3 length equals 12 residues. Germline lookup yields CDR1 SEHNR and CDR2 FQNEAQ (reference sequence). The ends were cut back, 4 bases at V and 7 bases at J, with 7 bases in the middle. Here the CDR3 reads CASSSGSEKLFF. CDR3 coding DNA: TGTGCCAGCAGCTCAGGAAGTGAAAAACTGTTTTTT.

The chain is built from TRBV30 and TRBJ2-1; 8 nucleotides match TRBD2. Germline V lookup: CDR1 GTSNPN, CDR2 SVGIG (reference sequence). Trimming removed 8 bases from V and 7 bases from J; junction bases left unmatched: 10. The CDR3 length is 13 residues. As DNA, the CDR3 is TGTGCCAGTCCTAGCCGGGAGGGGAATGAGCAGTTCTTC. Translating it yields CASPSREGNEQFF.

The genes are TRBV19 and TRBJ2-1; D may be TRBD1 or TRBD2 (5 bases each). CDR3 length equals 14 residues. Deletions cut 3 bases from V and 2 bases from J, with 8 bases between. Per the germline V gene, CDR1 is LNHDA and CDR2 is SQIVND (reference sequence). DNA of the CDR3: TGTGCCAGTAGTATGGGGGATACCTACAATGAGCAGTTCTTC. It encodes CASSMGDTYNEQFF.